This T cell receptor beta chain stems from a study of graft-versus-host responses after intestinal transplantation. The germline gives CDR1 KGHSH, CDR2 LQKENI. With 3 bases removed from V and 4 bases from J, the gap between germline ends came to 18 bases. The CDR3 extends over 16 amino acids. With regard to this clone: No antigen is known for it.

Here immunoSEQ multiplex PCR was the method, and the copy in TCRdb shows in-frame clones only, minus some. The profile shows 14,000 or so clones, 70% to 90% of them singletons. Findings and caveats of the study: Analysis identified GvH clones in recipient marrow, with some appearing first in ileum or blood.

Sample: bone marrow, taken roughly 4 months after intestinal transplantation. The clonotype was recovered from a human patient who received an intestinal transplant, so some T cells may come from the graft donor. The chain recombines TRBV18 with TRBJ2-5; D remains unclear. In nucleotides, the CDR3 is TGTGCCAGCTCACCTTATCGAGTCAGCTCTCTAGAGACCCAGTACTTC. This encodes CASSPYRVSSLETQYF.